Following are 30 T cell receptor beta chains from one sample sequenced in a study of shared clonotypes between healthy human individuals. Clones were read by immunoSEQ multiplex PCR, and TCRdb kept only the in-frame ones, dropping some. The data contain more than 2,000,000 clones, just over 90% of them singletons. Sequencing was done on a sample of naive CD4+ T cells sorted from blood. This sample's subset: CD45RA+ positively selected. These receptors all stem from a man between 18 and 29 years old in good health.

The CDR3 DNA reads as TGCGCCAGCAGCCCCCAACCGGGTCCCTACGAGCAGTACTTC. This encodes CASSPQPGPYEQYF. The gene calls are TRBV4-3 and TRBJ2-7; D uncertain. The length of the CDR3 is 14 residues. V lost 4 bases and J lost 2, with 12 bases in between. Germline CDR1 LGHNA, CDR2 YSLEER.

On this clone: Within the sample, other DNA sequences also encode this same CDR3. The V gene is TRBV5-1, the J gene TRBJ2-1; tentative D call: TRBD1 (5 bases). This CDR3 spans 14 amino acids. Germline CDR1 and CDR2: SGHRS and YFSETQ. Between the trimmed V and J ends, which lost 0 bases and 3 bases, there was a span of 7 bases. The CDR3 is CASSLETGYNEQFF. The CDR3 bases are TGCGCCAGCAGCTTGGAAACAGGCTACAATGAGCAGTTCTTC. The full variable domain, completed using reference TRBV5-1 and TRBJ2-1, is KAGVTQTPRYLIKTRGQQVTLSCSPISGHRSVSWYQQTPGQGLQFLFEYFSETQRNKGNFPGRFSGRQFSNSRSEMNVSTLELGDSALYLCASSLETGYNEQFFGPGTRLTVL.

The chain has TRBV5-1 and TRBJ2-3; D may correspond to TRBD1 or TRBD2 (5 bases each). The V end lost 5 bases, the J end lost 5 bases, and 18 bases lay between the germline ends. CDR1 and CDR2 from the germline V gene are SGHRS and YFSETQ. This CDR3 is built from 15 residues. CDR3: CASRSGTVEVDTQYF. The DNA of the CDR3 is TGCGCCAGCAGGTCCGGGACGGTGGAGGTAGATACGCAGTATTTT.

CDR3 sequence (DNA): TGTGCCAGCTCACCACCGTCTCTCGGCGCGGGGGACACAGATACGCAGTATTTT. Protein sequence: CASSPPSLGAGDTDTQYF. The rearrangement uses TRBV18 and TRBJ2-3, with 7 bases fitting TRBD2. With 0 bases clipped from V and 2 bases from J, the junction kept 11 bases outside the gene matches. This CDR3 is built from 18 residues. Germline CDR1 is KGHSH and CDR2 is LQKENI.

The chain combines TRBV7-8 with TRBJ2-5, with D tentatively TRBD1 or TRBD2 (5 bases each). This CDR3 is 13 amino acids long. Germline CDR1 and CDR2: SGHVS and FQNEAQ. Trimming cost V 6 bases and J 5 bases, with 13 bases left between them. The CDR3 here is CASSDAEGETQYF. DNA for the CDR3: TGTGCCAGCAGTGATGCTGAGGGGGAGACCCAGTACTTC.

CDR3 in amino acids: CASSRGLAGGSDRPPLGEQYF. CDR3 nucleotides: TGCGCCAGCAGCCGGGGACTAGCGGGGGGATCGGACCGCCCCCCCCTAGGCGAGCAGTACTTC. The V gene is TRBV4-1, the J gene TRBJ2-7; 15 bases are shared with TRBD2. After removal of 4 bases from V and 6 bases from J, the junction contained 22 bases not matched to a gene. The CDR3 sequence is 21 residues long. Germline CDR1 MGHRA, CDR2 YSYEKL.

The chain employs TRBV6-6 and TRBJ2-7, with 10 bases matching TRBD1. Germline V gene data show CDR1 as MNHNY and CDR2 as SVGAGI (reference sequence). This CDR3 spans 16 amino acids. With V trimmed by 0 bases and J by 5 bases, 7 bases remained unmatched. CDR3 sequence (DNA): TGTGCCAGCAGTTACTCGTCGGGACAGGGGATCAACGAGCAGTACTTC. This codes for CASSYSSGQGINEQYF.

This chain uses TRBV6-5 with TRBJ2-7, with 9 bases identical to TRBD1. Trimming at V came to 5 bases and at J to 0 bases, leaving 5 bases not matched to a gene. Germline CDR1 reads MNHEY; CDR2 reads SVGAGI. CDR3 size: 15 residues. CDR3 nucleotides: TGTGCCAGCAGTAACAGGGGGCGAGGCTCCTACGAGCAGTACTTC. This sequence encodes CASSNRGRGSYEQYF.

This clone was seen just once. J is TRBJ2-1 and V is TRBV7-2; perhaps TRBD2 as D (5 bases). This CDR3 spans 14 amino acids. The germline V gene encodes CDR1 SGHTA and CDR2 FQGNSA. Trimming pared 3 bases from V and 4 bases from J, leaving 10 bases between. The CDR3 bases are TGTGCCAGCAGCTTCGACTACCAATACAATGAGCAGTTCTTC. It yields the protein CASSFDYQYNEQFF. Drawing the rest from reference TRBV7-2 and TRBJ2-1, the complete variable domain is GAGVSQSPSNKVTEKGKDVELRCDPISGHTALYWYRQSLGQGLEFLIYFQGNSAPDKSGLPSDRFSAERTGGSVSTLTIQRTQQEDSAVYLCASSFDYQYNEQFFGPGTRLTVL.

The chain employs TRBV6-5 and TRBJ2-7; TRBD1 aligns across 7 bases. This CDR3 is built from 14 residues. Germline CDR1 is MNHEY and CDR2 is SVGAGI. Losses at the gene ends were 6 bases for V and 2 bases for J; bases not matched to a gene: 7. The CDR3 here is CASRWDRAAYEQYF. The CDR3 region has the DNA TGTGCCAGCAGATGGGACAGAGCCGCCTACGAGCAGTACTTC.

The rearrangement uses TRBV2 and TRBJ1-2, with TRBD1 matching 8 bases. The germline gives CDR1 SNHLY, CDR2 FYNNEI. The V and J ends lost 3 bases and 6 bases, in that order; junction bases with no gene match: 3. This CDR3 comprises 13 residues. The CDR3 region has the DNA TGTGCCAGCAGTGAGCAGGGGGCGGATGGCTACACCTTC. As protein: CASSEQGADGYTF.

The chain carries TRBV29-1 and TRBJ2-4, with D maybe TRBD2 (6 bases). Per the germline V gene, CDR1 is SQVTM and CDR2 is ANQGSEA. Trimming stripped 4 bases from V and 1 base from J, with 11 bases between. The CDR3 sequence is 14 residues long. CDR3 loop: CSVVEGTAKNIQYF. The CDR3 DNA is TGCAGCGTTGTTGAGGGGACTGCCAAAAACATTCAGTACTTC.

The chain joins TRBV6-4 to TRBJ1-5; D gene unclear. There are 13 residues in the CDR3. CDR1 and CDR2 (germline): MRHNA, SNTAGT. V was pared by 4 bases and J by 1 base, with 5 bases between. Written as DNA, the CDR3 is TGTGCCAGCAGTGTAGTAAGCAATCAGCCCCAGCATTTT. It specifies CASSVVSNQPQHF.

CDR3 sequence reads: CASSLAWGGNTEAFF. Written as DNA, the CDR3 is TGCGCCAGCAGCTTGGCCTGGGGTGGGAACACTGAAGCTTTCTTT. The V gene is TRBV5-1, the J gene TRBJ1-1; no firm D call. This CDR3 region has 15 residues. With 0 bases removed from V and 1 base from J, the gap between germline ends came to 10 bases. Per germline, CDR1 SGHRS and CDR2 YFSETQ.

Remarks on this clone: Other DNA sequences from this sample encode an identical CDR3 as well. V is TRBV7-9 and J is TRBJ1-3; D uncertain. Per germline, CDR1 SEHNR and CDR2 FQNEAQ (reference sequence). Trimming cost V 1 base and J 1 base, with 5 bases left between them. The CDR3 is 14 amino acids. The CDR3 is CASSLGGSGNTIYF. The CDR3 bases are TGTGCCAGCAGCTTAGGGGGATCTGGAAACACCATATATTTT.

The gene calls are TRBV27 and TRBJ1-6; D uncertain. The germline V and J ends were trimmed by 3 bases and 9 bases, with 12 bases remaining between them. There are 14 residues in the CDR3. Germline V gene lookup returns CDR1 MNHEY and CDR2 SMNVEV (reference sequence). CDR3 sequence: CASSLSGSVSPLHF. CDR3 DNA: TGTGCCAGCAGTTTGAGCGGTAGTGTTTCACCCCTCCACTTT.

The chain uses TRBV7-2 and TRBJ2-7, with D perhaps matching TRBD1 (6 bases). The CDR3 is 13 residues long. The V and J ends lost 5 bases and 2 bases respectively, with 10 bases between them. Germline CDR1 and CDR2: SGHTA and FQGNSA. The CDR3 bases are TGTGCCAGCAGCGTACAGGGTCCCTACGAGCAGTACTTC. Its protein is CASSVQGPYEQYF.

The rearrangement links TRBV18 to TRBJ2-3; D is uncertain. Trimming pared 3 bases from V and 0 bases from J, leaving 10 bases between. The CDR3 consists of 15 residues. Germline CDR1 KGHSH, CDR2 LQKENI. This CDR3 is CASSPSYTSTDTQYF. DNA for the CDR3: TGTGCCAGCTCACCCTCCTACACTAGCACAGATACGCAGTATTTT.

Written as DNA, the CDR3 is TGTGCCATCAGTGAGACAGAAGGGGGTTACTATGGCTACACCTTC. Protein product: CAISETEGGYYGYTF. This chain links TRBV10-3 with TRBJ1-2, with D tentatively TRBD1 (6 bases). The CDR3 has 15 residues. The germline V gene encodes CDR1 ENHRY and CDR2 SYGVKD. Trimming cost V 2 bases and J 3 bases, with 13 bases left between them.

J is TRBJ2-1 and V is TRBV10-3, with D possibly matching TRBD2 (6 bases). The germline V gene encodes CDR1 ENHRY and CDR2 SYGVKD. Trimming shortened V by 4 bases and J by 7 bases, and 14 bases separated the two germline ends. The CDR3 is 14 residues long. This chain's CDR3 is CAISGGVSWNEQFF. For the CDR3, the DNA is TGTGCCATCAGTGGGGGGGTGAGTTGGAATGAGCAGTTCTTC.

CDR3 protein: CASRGAPSTDTQYF. DNA of the CDR3: TGTGCCTCACGGGGGGCCCCCAGCACAGATACGCAGTATTTT. The J gene is TRBJ2-3, the V gene TRBV5-4; tentative D call: TRBD2 (7 bases). CDR1 is SGHNT and CDR2 is YYREEE in the germline V gene (reference sequence). Trimming stripped 10 bases from V and 0 bases from J, with 15 bases between. This CDR3 is 14 amino acids long.

The rearrangement uses TRBV7-9 and TRBJ2-6; tentative D call: TRBD1 (5 bases). Germline CDR1 is SEHNR and CDR2 is FQNEAQ (reference sequence). The V end was cut by 9 bases, the J end by 0 bases, with 9 bases between. The CDR3 runs to 14 residues. The CDR3 sequence is CAREQDSGANVLTF. CDR3 nucleotide sequence: TGTGCCAGGGAACAGGACTCTGGGGCCAACGTCCTGACTTTC.

The rearrangement links TRBV6-6 to TRBJ1-5; 7 positions agree with TRBD1. The germline V gene encodes CDR1 MNHNY and CDR2 SVGAGI (reference sequence). Unmatched junction bases numbered 6, after V lost 2 bases and J lost 5 bases. The CDR3 consists of 15 residues. The CDR3 nucleotides read TGTGCCAGCAGTTACGGCAGGGGGGGGGATCAGCCCCAGCATTTT. Protein product: CASSYGRGGDQPQHF.

On this clone: The sample holds other DNA sequences that translate to the same CDR3. The chain joins TRBV5-1 to TRBJ1-5; D is ambiguous. The CDR3 has 15 residues. Deletions cut 0 bases from V and 0 bases from J, with 7 bases between. Germline V gene data show CDR1 as SGHRS and CDR2 as YFSETQ. CDR3 amino acids: CASSLGGVSNQPQHF. CDR3 nucleotide sequence: TGCGCCAGCAGCTTGGGAGGAGTTAGCAATCAGCCCCAGCATTTT.

Turning to this clone: The sample contains more than one DNA sequence encoding this CDR3. The chain recombines TRBV6-5 with TRBJ1-5, with 8 bases lining up with TRBD1. The CDR3 sequence is 14 residues long. Germline CDR1 MNHEY, CDR2 SVGAGI. The ends lost 1 base at V and 7 bases at J; junction bases unmatched: 3. CDR3 sequence (DNA): TGTGCCAGCAGTTACTTACAGGGGGGACAGCCCCAGCATTTT. Protein: CASSYLQGGQPQHF.

This chain links TRBV10-3 with TRBJ2-3; 15 nucleotides line up with TRBD2. With V trimmed by 4 bases and J by 0 bases, 2 bases remained unmatched. CDR1 and CDR2 from the germline V gene are ENHRY and SYGVKD. There are 17 residues in the CDR3. The CDR3 sequence: CAISGTSGGGSTDTQYF. DNA of the CDR3: TGTGCCATCAGTGGGACTAGCGGGGGGGGAAGCACAGATACGCAGTATTTT.

The chain couples TRBV2 to TRBJ2-3, with TRBD1 matching 7 bases. The V and J ends lost 6 bases and 0 bases, in that order; junction bases with no gene match: 3. Per the germline V gene, CDR1 is SNHLY and CDR2 is FYNNEI. The CDR3 sequence is 14 residues long. CDR3 coding DNA: TGTGCCAGCAGGGACAGGACGAGCACAGATACGCAGTATTTT. As protein: CASRDRTSTDTQYF.

The V and J genes are TRBV10-3 and TRBJ2-7; D assignment may be TRBD1 or TRBD2 (5 bases each). Germline CDR1 is ENHRY and CDR2 is SYGVKD. Trimming pared 4 bases from V and 1 base from J, leaving 17 bases between. This CDR3 contains 16 residues. The CDR3 DNA reads TGTGCCATCAGTGGGTGGGGGAAGGGTGGATCCTACGAGCAGTACTTC. Translation: CAISGWGKGGSYEQYF.

V usage is TRBV2 and J usage is TRBJ2-7, with a tentative D call TRBD1 (6 bases). The germline CDR1 and CDR2 sequences are SNHLY and FYNNEI. Trimming took off 5 bases at V and 4 bases at J, with 9 bases between the two ends. The CDR3 is 12 amino acids. CDR3 sequence (DNA): TGTGCCAGCAGTTTCCAGGGGTACGAGCAGTACTTC. This sequence encodes CASSFQGYEQYF.

The chain joins TRBV11-2 to TRBJ1-2, with TRBD1 as a possible D gene (6 bases). V was trimmed by 3 bases and J by 3 bases, leaving 14 bases between them. Germline V gene lookup returns CDR1 SGHAT and CDR2 FQNNGV. The CDR3 is made up of 15 amino acids. The CDR3 loop reads CASSFSPGADYGYTF. As DNA, the CDR3 is TGTGCCAGCAGCTTTTCCCCGGGGGCGGACTATGGCTACACCTTC.